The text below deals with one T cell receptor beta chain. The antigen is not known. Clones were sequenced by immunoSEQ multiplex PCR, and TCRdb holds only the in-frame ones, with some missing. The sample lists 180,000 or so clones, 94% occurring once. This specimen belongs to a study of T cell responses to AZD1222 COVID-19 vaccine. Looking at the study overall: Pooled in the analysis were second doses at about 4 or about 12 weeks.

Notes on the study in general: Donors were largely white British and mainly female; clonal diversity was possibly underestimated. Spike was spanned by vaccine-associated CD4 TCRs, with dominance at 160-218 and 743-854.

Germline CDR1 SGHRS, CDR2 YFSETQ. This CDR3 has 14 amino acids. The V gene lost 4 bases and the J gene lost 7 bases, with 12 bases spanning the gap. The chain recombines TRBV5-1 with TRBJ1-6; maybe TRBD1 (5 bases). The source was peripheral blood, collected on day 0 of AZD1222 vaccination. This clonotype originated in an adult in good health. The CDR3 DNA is TGCGCCAGCAGCGGGGCCACCATGAATTCACCCCTCCACTTT. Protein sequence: CASSGATMNSPLHF.